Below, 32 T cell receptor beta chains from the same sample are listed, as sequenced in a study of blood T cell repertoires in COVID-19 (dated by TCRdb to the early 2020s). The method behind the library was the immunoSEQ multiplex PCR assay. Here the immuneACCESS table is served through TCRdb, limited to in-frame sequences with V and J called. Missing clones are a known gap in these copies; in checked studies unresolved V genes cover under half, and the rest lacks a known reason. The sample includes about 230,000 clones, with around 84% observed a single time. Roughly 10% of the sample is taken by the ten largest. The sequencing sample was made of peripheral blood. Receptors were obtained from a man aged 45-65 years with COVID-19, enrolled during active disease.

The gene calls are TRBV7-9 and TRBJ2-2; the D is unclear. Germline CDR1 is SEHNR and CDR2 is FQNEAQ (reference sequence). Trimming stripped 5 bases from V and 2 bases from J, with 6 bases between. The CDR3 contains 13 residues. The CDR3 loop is CASSPTNTGELFF. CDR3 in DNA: TGTGCCAGCAGCCCAACTAACACCGGGGAGCTGTTTTTT.

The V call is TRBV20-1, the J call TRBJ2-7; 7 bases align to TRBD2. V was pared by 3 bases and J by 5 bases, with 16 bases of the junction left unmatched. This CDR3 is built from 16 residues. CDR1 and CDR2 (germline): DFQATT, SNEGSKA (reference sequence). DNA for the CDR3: TGCAGTGCTAGTAACCGCGTTTCTAGCGGCTTGGACGAGCAGTACTTC. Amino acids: CSASNRVSSGLDEQYF.

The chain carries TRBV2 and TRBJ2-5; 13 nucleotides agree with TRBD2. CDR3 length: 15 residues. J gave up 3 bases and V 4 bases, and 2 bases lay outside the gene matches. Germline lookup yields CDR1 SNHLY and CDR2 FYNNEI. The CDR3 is CASSVGTSGEETQYF. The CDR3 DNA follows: TGTGCCAGCAGTGTTGGGACTAGCGGGGAAGAGACCCAGTACTTC.

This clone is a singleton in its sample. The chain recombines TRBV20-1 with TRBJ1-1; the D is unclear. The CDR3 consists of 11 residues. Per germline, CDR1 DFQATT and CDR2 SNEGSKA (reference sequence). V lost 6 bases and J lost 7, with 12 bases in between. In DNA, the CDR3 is TGCAGTGCCCGCGGGGAGGGTGAAGCTTTCTTT. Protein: CSARGEGEAFF.

CDR3 DNA sequence: TGTGCCAGCAGGGTGAGAGGGACCGGGGAGCTGTTTTTT. Translation gives CASRVRGTGELFF. V is TRBV7-8 and J is TRBJ2-2; a possible D gene is TRBD2 (5 bases). The ends were cut back, 6 bases at V and 5 bases at J, with 10 bases in the middle. CDR1 and CDR2 (germline): SGHVS, FQNEAQ. The CDR3 consists of 13 residues.

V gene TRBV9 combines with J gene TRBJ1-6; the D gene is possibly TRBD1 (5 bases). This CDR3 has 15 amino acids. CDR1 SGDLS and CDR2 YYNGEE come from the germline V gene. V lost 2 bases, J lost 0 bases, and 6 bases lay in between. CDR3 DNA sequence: TGTGCCAGCAGCGTCGACAGCTCCTATAATTCACCCCTCCACTTT. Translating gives CASSVDSSYNSPLHF.

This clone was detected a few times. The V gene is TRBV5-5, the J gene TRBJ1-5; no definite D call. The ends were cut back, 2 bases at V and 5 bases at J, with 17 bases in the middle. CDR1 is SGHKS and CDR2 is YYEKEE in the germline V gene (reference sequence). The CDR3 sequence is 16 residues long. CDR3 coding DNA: TGTGCCAGCAGCTTTATAGCTGCCAACTACGATCAGCCCCAGCATTTT. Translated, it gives CASSFIAANYDQPQHF.

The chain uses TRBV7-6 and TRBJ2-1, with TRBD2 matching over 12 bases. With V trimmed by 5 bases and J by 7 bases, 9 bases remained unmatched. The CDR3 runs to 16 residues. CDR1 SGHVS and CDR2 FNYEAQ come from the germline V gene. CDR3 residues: CASSPQTSGGPNEQFF. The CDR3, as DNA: TGTGCCAGCAGCCCCCAGACTAGCGGGGGACCTAATGAGCAGTTCTTC.

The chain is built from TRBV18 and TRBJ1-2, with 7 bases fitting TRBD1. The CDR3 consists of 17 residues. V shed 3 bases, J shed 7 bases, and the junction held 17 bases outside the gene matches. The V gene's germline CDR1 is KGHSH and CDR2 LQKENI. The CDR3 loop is CASSPPLPGQTSFGYTF. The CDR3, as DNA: TGTGCCAGCTCACCCCCTTTGCCGGGACAGACTTCTTTTGGCTACACCTTC.

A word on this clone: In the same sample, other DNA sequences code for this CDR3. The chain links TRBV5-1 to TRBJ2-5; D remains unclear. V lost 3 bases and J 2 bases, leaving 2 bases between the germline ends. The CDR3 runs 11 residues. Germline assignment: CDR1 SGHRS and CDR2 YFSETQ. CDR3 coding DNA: TGCGCCAGCAGCTCTCAAGAGACCCAGTACTTC. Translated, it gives CASSSQETQYF.

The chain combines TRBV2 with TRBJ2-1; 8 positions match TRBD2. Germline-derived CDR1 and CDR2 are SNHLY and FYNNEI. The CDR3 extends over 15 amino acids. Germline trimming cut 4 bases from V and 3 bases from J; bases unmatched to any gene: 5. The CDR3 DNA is TGTGCCAGCAGTGCCCGGGGGGGCCTCTACAATGAGCAGTTCTTC. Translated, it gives CASSARGGLYNEQFF.

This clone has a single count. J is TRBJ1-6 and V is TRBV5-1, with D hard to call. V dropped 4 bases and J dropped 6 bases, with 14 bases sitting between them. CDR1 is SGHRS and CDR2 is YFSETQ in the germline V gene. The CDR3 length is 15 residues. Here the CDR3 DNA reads TGCGCCAGCAGCGTCACTGGGAGTAGTAATTCACCCCTCCACTTT. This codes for CASSVTGSSNSPLHF. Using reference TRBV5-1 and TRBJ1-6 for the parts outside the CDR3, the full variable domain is KAGVTQTPRYLIKTRGQQVTLSCSPISGHRSVSWYQQTPGQGLQFLFEYFSETQRNKGNFPGRFSGRQFSNSRSEMNVSTLELGDSALYLCASSVTGSSNSPLHFGNGTRLTVT.

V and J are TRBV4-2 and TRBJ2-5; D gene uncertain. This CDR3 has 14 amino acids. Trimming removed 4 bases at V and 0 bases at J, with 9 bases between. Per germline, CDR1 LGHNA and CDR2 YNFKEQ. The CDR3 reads CASSPVGDQETQYF. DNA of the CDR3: TGTGCCAGCAGCCCTGTCGGTGACCAAGAGACCCAGTACTTC.

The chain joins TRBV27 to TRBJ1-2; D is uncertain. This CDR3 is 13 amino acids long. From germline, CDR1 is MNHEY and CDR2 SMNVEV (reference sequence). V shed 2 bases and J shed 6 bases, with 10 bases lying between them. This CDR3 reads CASSLTGWNGYTF. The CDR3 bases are TGTGCCAGCAGTTTAACGGGGTGGAATGGCTACACCTTC.

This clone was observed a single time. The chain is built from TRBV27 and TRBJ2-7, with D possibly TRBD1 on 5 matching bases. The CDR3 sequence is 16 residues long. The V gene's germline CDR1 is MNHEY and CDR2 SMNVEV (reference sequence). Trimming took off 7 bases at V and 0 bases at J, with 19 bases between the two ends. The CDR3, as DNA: TGTGCCAGCAAACCACGCTCGGACACCTACTCCTACGAGCAGTACTTC. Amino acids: CASKPRSDTYSYEQYF.

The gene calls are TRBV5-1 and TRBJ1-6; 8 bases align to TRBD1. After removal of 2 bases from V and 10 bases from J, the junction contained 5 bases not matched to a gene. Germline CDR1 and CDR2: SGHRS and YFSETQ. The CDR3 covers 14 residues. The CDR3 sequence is CASSFGQGRSPLHF. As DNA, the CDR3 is TGCGCCAGCAGCTTCGGACAGGGTAGATCACCCCTCCACTTT.

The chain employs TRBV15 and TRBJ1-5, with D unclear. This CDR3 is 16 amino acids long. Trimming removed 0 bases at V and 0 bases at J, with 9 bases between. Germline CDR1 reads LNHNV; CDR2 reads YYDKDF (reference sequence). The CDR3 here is CATSRDREGSNQPQHF. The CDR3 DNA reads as TGTGCCACCAGCAGAGATAGGGAGGGTAGCAATCAGCCCCAGCATTTT.

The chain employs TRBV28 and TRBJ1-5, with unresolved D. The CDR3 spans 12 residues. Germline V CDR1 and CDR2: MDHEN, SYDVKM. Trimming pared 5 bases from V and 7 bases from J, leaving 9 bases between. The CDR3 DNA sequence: TGTGCCAGCAGTCAAACACCACAGCCCCAGCATTTT. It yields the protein CASSQTPQPQHF.

The CDR3 DNA sequence: TGCGCCAGCAGCCAGGGAGGGTACGGGACCCAGTACTTC. This gives the protein CASSQGGYGTQYF. V and J are TRBV4-3 and TRBJ2-5; 7 positions agree with TRBD2. V dropped 3 bases and J dropped 7; count of bases not matched to a gene: 5. The CDR3 length is 13 residues. Germline V lookup: CDR1 LGHNA, CDR2 YSLEER.

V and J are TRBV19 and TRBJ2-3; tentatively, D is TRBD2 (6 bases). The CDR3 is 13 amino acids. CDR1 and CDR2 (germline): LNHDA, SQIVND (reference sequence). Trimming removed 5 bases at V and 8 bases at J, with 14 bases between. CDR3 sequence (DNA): TGTGCCAGTAGTTTCCGGGACGGGGGTACGCAGTATTTT. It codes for CASSFRDGGTQYF.

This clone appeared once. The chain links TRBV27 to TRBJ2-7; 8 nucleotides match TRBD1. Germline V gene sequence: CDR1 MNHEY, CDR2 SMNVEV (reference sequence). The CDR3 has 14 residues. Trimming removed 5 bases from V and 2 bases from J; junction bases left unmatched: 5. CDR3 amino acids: CASSPRDRTYEQYF. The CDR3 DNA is TGTGCCAGCAGTCCCCGGGACAGGACCTACGAGCAGTACTTC.

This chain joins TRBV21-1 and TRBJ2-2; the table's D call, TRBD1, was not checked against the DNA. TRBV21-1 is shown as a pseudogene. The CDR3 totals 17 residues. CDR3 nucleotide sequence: TGTGCCAGCAGCAAAGGACCCCCCCGACAGAAAACCGGGGAGCTGTTTTTT. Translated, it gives CASSKGPPRQKTGELFF.

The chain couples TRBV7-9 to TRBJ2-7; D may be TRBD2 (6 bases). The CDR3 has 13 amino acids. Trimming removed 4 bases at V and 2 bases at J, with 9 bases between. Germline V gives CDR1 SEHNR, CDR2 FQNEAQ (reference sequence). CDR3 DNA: TGTGCCAGCAGCTCGGCGGGGCCCTACGAGCAGTACTTC. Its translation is CASSSAGPYEQYF.

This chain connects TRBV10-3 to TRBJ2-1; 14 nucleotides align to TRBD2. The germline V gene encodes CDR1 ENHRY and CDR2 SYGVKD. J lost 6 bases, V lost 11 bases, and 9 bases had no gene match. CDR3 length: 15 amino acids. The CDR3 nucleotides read TGTGCCGGCGGGACTAGCGGGAGCGCGGGCAATGAGCAGTTCTTC. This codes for CAGGTSGSAGNEQFF.

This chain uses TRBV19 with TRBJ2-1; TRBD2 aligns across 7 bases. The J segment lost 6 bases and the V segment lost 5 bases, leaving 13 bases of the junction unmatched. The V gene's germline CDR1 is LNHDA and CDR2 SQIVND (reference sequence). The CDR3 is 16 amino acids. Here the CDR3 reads CASSSSGVAGLNEQFF. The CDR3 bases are TGTGCCAGTAGTTCCAGCGGGGTAGCGGGCCTCAATGAGCAGTTCTTC.

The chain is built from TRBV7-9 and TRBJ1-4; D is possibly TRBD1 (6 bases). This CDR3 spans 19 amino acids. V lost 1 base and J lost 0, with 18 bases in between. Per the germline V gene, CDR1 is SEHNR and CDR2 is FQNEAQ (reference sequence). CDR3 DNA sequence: TGTGCCAGCAGCTTAGTTTGGGACACCCTTTCCACAACTAATGAAAAACTGTTTTTT. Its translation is CASSLVWDTLSTTNEKLFF. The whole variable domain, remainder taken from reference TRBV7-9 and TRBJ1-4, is DTGVSQNPRHKITKRGQNVTFRCDPISEHNRLYWYRQTLGQGPEFLTYFQNEAQLEKSRLLSDRFSAERPKGSFSTLEIQRTEQGDSAMYLCASSLVWDTLSTTNEKLFFGSGTQLSVL.

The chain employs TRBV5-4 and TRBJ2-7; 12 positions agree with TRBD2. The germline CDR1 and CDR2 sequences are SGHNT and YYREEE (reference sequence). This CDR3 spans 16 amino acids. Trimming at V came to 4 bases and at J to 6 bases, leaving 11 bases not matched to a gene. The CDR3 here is CASSPSLAGGPGEQYF. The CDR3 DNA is TGTGCCAGCAGCCCATCCCTAGCGGGAGGGCCGGGCGAGCAGTACTTC.

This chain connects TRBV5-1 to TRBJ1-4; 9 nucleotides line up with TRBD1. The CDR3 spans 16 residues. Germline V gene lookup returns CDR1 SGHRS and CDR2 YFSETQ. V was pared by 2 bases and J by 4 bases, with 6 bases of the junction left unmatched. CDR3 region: CASSLTGGLVNEKLFF. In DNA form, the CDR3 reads TGCGCCAGCAGCTTAACAGGGGGCTTGGTTAATGAAAAACTGTTTTTT.

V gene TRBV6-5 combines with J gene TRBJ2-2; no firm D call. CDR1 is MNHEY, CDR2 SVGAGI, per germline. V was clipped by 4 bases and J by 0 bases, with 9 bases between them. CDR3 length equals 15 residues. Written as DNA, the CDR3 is TGTGCCAGCAGTTCCCTCCGCGCGAACACCGGGGAGCTGTTTTTT. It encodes CASSSLRANTGELFF.

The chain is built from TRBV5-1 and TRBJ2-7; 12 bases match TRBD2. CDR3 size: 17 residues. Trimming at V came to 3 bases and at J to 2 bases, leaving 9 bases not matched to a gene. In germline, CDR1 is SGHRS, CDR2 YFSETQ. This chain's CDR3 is CASSSTAGLAGTYEQYF. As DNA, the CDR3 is TGCGCCAGCAGCTCGACAGCCGGACTAGCGGGGACCTACGAGCAGTACTTC.

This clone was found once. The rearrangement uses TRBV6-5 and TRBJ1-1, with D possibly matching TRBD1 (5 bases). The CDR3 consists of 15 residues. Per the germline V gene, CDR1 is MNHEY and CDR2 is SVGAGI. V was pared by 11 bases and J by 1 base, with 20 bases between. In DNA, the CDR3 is TGTGCCTCCCTCCAGGGCAGTGTCGGGAACACTGAAGCTTTCTTT. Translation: CASLQGSVGNTEAFF.

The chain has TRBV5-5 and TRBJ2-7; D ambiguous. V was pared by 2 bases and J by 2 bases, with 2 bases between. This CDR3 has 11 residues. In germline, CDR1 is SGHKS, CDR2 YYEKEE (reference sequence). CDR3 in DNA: TGTGCCAGCAGCTTTACCTACGAGCAGTACTTC. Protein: CASSFTYEQYF.